Sequencing of this T cell receptor (beta chain) was carried out in a study of cytomegalovirus exposure and HLA in healthy donors. Study overall: Out of about 190 million T cells, an earlier analysis found fewer than 140 million unique TCR beta sequences in total.

This clone was detected once. Its antigen is not known. After removal of 5 bases from V and 3 bases from J, the junction contained 8 bases not matched to a gene. This CDR3 comprises 15 residues. Germline-derived CDR1 and CDR2 are SGHNT and YENEEA. The PCR contained 60 Vbeta and 13 Jbeta primers. Libraries were prepared by immunoSEQ multiplex PCR; TCRdb keeps only in-frame clonotypes and omits some of them. The sample has some 180,000 clones; around 83% are singletons. The study, taken as a whole, reports: Common viral pathogens (according to a later analysis) appeared linked to several of the most significant clusters. The authors judged a highly shared variant cluster likely a sequencing artifact.

The V call is TRBV11-3, the J call TRBJ2-7; the match to TRBD1 covers 9 bases. The clonotype was recovered from a man aged 40-55 years in good health and CMV-seropositive. Sequencing was done on a sample of PBMCs. The CDR3 coding sequence is TGTGCCAGCAGCCGAGGGACAGGGATAGACTACGAGCAGTACTTC. Protein: CASSRGTGIDYEQYF.